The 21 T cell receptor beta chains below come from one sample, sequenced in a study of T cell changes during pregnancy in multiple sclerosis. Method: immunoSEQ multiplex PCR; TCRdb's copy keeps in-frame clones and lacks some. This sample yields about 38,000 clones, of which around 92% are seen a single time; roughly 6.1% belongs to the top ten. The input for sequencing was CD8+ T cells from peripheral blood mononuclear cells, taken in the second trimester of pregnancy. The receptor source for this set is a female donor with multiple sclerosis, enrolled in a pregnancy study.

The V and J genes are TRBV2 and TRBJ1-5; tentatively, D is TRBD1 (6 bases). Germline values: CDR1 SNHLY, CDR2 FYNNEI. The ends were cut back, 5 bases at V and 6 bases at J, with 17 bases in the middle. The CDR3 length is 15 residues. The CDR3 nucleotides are TGTGCCAGCAGTTCTTCAGGGGAATACGGTCAGCCCCAGCATTTT. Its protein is CASSSSGEYGQPQHF.

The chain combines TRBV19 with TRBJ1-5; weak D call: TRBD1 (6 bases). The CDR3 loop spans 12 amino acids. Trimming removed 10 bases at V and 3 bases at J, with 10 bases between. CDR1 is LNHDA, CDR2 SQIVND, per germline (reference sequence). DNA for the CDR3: TGTGCCACTAGGACAGCCAATCAGCCCCAGCATTTT. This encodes CATRTANQPQHF.

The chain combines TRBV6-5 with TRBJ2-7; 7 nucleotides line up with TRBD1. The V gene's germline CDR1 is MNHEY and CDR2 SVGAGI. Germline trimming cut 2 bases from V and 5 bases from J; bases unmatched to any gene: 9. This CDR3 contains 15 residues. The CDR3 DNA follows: TGTGCCAGCAGTTACACACGACAGGGAACGGACGAGCAGTACTTC. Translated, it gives CASSYTRQGTDEQYF.

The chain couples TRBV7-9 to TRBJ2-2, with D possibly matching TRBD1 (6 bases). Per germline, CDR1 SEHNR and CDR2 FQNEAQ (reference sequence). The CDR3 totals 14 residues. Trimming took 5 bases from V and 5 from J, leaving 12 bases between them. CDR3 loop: CASSTVQGTGELFF. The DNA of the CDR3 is TGTGCCAGCAGCACCGTCCAGGGGACCGGGGAGCTGTTTTTT. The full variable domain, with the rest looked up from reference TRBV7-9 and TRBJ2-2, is DTGVSQNPRHKITKRGQNVTFRCDPISEHNRLYWYRQTLGQGPEFLTYFQNEAQLEKSRLLSDRFSAERPKGSFSTLEIQRTEQGDSAMYLCASSTVQGTGELFFGEGSRLTVL.

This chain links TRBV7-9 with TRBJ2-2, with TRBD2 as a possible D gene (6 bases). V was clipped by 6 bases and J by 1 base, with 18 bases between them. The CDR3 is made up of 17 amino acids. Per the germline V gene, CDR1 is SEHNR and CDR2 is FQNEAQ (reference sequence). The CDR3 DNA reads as TGTGCCAGCAGGGGGGTCGTCGCGGGACGGAACACCGGGGAGCTGTTTTTT. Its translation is CASRGVVAGRNTGELFF. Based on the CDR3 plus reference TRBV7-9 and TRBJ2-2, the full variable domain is DTGVSQNPRHKITKRGQNVTFRCDPISEHNRLYWYRQTLGQGPEFLTYFQNEAQLEKSRLLSDRFSAERPKGSFSTLEIQRTEQGDSAMYLCASRGVVAGRNTGELFFGEGSRLTVL.

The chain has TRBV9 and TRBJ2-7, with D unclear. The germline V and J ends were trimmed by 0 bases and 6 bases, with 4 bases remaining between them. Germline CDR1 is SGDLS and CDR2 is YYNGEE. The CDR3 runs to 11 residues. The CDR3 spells CASSVGSEQYF. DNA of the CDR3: TGTGCCAGCAGCGTAGGGAGCGAGCAGTACTTC.

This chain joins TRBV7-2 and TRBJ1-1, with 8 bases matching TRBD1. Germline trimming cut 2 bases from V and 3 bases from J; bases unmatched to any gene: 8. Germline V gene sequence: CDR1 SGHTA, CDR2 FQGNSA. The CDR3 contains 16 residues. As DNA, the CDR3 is TGTGCCAGCAGCTTAATCGCAGGGGGCTACGACACTGAAGCTTTCTTT. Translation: CASSLIAGGYDTEAFF.

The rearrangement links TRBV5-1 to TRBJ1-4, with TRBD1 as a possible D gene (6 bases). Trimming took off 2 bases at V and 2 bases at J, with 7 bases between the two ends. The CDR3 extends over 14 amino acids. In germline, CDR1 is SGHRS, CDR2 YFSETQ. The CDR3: CASSLQGTNEKLFF. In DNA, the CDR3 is TGCGCCAGCAGCTTACAGGGTACTAATGAAAAACTGTTTTTT. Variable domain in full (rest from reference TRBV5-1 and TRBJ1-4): KAGVTQTPRYLIKTRGQQVTLSCSPISGHRSVSWYQQTPGQGLQFLFEYFSETQRNKGNFPGRFSGRQFSNSRSEMNVSTLELGDSALYLCASSLQGTNEKLFFGSGTQLSVL.

CDR3 region: CASSPGTGELFF. The CDR3 nucleotides are TGTGCCAGCAGCCCGGGCACCGGGGAGCTGTTTTTT. The chain recombines TRBV5-8 with TRBJ2-2; no clear D gene. Germline V gene sequence: CDR1 SGHTS, CDR2 YDEGEE. The CDR3 has 12 residues. Between the trimmed V and J ends, which lost 4 bases and 4 bases, there was a span of 5 bases.

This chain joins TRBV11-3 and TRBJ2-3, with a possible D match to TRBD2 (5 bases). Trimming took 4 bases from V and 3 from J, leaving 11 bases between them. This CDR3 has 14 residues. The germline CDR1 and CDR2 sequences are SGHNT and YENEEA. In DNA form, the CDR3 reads TGTGCCAGCAGCTCCTTCGGGGAAACAGATACGCAGTATTTT. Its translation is CASSSFGETDTQYF.

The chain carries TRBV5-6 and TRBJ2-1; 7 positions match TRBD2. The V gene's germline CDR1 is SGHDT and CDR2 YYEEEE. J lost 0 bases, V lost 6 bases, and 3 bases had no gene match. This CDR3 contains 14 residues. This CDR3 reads CASNGGSSYNEQFF. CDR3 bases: TGTGCCAGCAACGGGGGGAGCTCCTACAATGAGCAGTTCTTC.

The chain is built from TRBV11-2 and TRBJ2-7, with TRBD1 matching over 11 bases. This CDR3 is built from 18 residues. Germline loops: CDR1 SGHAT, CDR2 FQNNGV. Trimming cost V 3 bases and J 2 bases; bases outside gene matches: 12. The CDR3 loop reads CASSFGLDRGRRAYEQYF. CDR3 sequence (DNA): TGTGCCAGCAGCTTTGGACTGGACAGGGGGCGCAGGGCCTACGAGCAGTACTTC.

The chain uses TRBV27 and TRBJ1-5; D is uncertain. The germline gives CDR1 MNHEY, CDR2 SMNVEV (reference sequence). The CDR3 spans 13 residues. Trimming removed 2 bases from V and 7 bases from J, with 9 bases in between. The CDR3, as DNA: TGTGCCAGCAGTTTAGGAGTGAACCAGCCCCAGCATTTT. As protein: CASSLGVNQPQHF.

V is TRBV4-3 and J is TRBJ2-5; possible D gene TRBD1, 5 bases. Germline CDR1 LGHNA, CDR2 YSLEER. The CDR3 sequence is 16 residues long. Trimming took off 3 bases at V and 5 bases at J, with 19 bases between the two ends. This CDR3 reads CASSQDGSGYGETQYF. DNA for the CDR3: TGCGCCAGCAGCCAGGACGGTTCAGGGTATGGGGAGACCCAGTACTTC.

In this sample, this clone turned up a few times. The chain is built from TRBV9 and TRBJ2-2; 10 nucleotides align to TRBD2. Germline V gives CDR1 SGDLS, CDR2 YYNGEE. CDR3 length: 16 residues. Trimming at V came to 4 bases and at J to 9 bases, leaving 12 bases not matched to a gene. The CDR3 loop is CASSTVAGGPPRELFF. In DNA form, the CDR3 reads TGTGCCAGCAGCACCGTAGCGGGGGGACCACCGAGGGAGCTGTTTTTT.

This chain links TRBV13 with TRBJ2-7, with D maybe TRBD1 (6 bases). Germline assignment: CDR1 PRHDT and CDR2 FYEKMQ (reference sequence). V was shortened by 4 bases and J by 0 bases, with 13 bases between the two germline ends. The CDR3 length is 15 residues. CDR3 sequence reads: CASSSGTRISYEQYF. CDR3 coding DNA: TGTGCCAGCAGCTCTGGGACACGAATCTCCTACGAGCAGTACTTC.

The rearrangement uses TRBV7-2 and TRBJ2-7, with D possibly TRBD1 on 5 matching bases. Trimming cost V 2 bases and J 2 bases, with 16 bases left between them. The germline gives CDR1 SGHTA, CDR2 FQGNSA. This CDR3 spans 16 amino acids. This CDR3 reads CASSLSQGSRTYEQYF. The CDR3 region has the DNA TGTGCCAGCAGCTTAAGTCAGGGCTCCAGAACCTACGAGCAGTACTTC.

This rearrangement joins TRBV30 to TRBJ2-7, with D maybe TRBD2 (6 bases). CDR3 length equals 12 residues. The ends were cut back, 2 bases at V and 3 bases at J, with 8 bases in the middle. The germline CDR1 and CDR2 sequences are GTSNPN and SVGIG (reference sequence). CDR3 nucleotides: TGTGCCTGGAGTCCCGGGGGCTACGAGCAGTACTTC. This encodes CAWSPGGYEQYF.

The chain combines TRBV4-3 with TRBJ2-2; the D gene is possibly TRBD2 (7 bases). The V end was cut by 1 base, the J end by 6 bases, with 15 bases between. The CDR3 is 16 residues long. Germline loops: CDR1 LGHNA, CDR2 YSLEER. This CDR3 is CASSQVKGGEAGELFF. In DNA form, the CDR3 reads TGCGCCAGCAGCCAAGTAAAGGGGGGGGAGGCCGGGGAGCTGTTTTTT.

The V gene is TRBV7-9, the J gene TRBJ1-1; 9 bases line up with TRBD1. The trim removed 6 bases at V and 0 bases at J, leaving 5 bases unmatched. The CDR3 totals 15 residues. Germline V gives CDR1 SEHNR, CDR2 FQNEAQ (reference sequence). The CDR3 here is CASSSTGGMNTEAFF. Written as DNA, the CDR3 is TGTGCCAGCAGTTCGACAGGGGGAATGAACACTGAAGCTTTCTTT.

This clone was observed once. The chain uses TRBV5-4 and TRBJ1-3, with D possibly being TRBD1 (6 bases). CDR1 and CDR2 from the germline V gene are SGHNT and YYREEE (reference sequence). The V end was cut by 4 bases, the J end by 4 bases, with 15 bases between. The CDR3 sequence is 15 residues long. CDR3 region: CASSPGEGSGNTIYF. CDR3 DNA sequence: TGTGCCAGCAGCCCAGGGGAAGGGTCCGGAAACACCATATATTTT.